Listed here is a single T cell receptor (beta chain). Its antigen is unidentified. This sample stems from a study of T cell responses to AZD1222 COVID-19 vaccine. Here immunoSEQ multiplex PCR was the method, and the copy in TCRdb shows in-frame clones only, minus some. This table holds about 69,000 clones, around 78% found once. This CDR3 is built from 17 residues. V lost 4 bases to trimming and J lost 0 bases, with 18 bases between them. The germline V gene encodes CDR1 SNHLY and CDR2 FYNNEI. Whole-study results and caveats: Most donors were white British, females outnumbered males, and clonal diversity was possibly underestimated. Recipients of AZD1222 seropositive at baseline numbered only 6 or 7. Spike-specific TCRs gained breadth and depth after people received two AZD1222 doses. A reported finding is that nearly half of spike-specific TCRs target unmutated variant regions.

The source is an adult who received the AZD1222 COVID-19 vaccine. Material: peripheral blood, obtained 28 days after the second AZD1222 dose. The genes are TRBV2 and TRBJ1-1; weak D call: TRBD1 (5 bases). The CDR3 sequence is CASSGREGGTVNTEAFF. CDR3 DNA: TGTGCCAGCAGTGGCCGGGAGGGCGGGACGGTGAACACTGAAGCTTTCTTT.